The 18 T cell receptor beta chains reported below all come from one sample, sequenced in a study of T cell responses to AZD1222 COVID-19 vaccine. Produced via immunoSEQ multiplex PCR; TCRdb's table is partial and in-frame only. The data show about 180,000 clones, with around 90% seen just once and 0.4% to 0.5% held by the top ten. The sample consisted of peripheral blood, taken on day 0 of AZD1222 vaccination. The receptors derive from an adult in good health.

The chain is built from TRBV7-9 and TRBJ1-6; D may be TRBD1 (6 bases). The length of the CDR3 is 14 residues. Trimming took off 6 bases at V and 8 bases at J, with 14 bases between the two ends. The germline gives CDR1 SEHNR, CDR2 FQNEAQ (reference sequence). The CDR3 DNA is TGTGCCAGCAGTCGGGGGCGTACGGATTCACCCCTCCACTTT. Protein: CASSRGRTDSPLHF.

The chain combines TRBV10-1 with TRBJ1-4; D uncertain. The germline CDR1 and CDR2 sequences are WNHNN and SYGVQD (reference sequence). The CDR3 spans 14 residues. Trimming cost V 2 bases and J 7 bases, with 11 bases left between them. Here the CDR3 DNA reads TGCGCCAGCAGTGAGGGTGGTGCGGTTGAAAAACTGTTTTTT. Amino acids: CASSEGGAVEKLFF.

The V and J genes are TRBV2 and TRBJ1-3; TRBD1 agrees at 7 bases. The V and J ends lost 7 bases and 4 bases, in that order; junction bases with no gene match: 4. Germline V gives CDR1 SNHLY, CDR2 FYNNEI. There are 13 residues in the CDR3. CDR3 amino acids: CASMETGGNTIYF. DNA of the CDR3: TGTGCCAGCATGGAGACAGGGGGAAACACCATATATTTT.

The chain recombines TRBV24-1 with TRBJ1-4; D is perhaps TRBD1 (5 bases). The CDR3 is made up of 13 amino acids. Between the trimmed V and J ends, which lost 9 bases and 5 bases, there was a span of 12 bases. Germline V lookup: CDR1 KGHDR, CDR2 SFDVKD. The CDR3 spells CATRLKGNEKLFF. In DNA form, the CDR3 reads TGTGCCACCCGGCTAAAGGGGAATGAAAAACTGTTTTTT.

The CDR3 DNA is TGTGCCAGTTCACTAGCGGGGTACCAAGAGACCCAGTACTTC. It specifies CASSLAGYQETQYF. The chain has TRBV28 and TRBJ2-5, with 10 bases fitting TRBD2. Germline lookup yields CDR1 MDHEN and CDR2 SYDVKM. Losses at the gene ends were 9 bases for V and 0 bases for J; bases not matched to a gene: 4. The CDR3 covers 14 residues.

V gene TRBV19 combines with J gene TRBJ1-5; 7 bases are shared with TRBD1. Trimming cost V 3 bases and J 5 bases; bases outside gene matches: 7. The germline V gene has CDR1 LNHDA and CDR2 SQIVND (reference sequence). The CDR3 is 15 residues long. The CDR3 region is CASSMGQFWHQPQHF. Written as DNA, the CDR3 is TGTGCCAGTAGTATGGGACAGTTCTGGCATCAGCCCCAGCATTTT.

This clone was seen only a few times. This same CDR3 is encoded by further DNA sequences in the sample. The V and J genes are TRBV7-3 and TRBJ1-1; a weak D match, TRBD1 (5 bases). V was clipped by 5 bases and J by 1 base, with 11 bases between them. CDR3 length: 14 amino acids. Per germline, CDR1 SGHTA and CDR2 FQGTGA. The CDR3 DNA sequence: TGTGCCAGCAGCCTAGGACACCAGAACACTGAAGCTTTCTTT. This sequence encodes CASSLGHQNTEAFF. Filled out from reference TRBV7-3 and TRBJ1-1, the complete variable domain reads GAGVSQTPSNKVTEKGKYVELRCDPISGHTALYWYRQSLGQGPEFLIYFQGTGAADDSGLPNDRFFAVRPEGSVSTLKIQRTERGDSAVYLCASSLGHQNTEAFFGQGTRLTVV.

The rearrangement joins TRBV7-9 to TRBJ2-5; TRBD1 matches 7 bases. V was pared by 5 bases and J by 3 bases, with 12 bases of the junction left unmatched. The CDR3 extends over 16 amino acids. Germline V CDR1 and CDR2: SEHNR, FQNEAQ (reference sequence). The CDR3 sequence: CASSPHGDRAEETQYF. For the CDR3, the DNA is TGTGCCAGCAGCCCCCACGGAGACAGGGCGGAAGAGACCCAGTACTTC.

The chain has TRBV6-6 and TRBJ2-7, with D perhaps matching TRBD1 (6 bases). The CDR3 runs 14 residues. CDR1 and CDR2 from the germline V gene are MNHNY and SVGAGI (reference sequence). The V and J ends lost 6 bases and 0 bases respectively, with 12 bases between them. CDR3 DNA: TGTGCCAGCAGACAACAGGGAAACTCCTACGAGCAGTACTTC. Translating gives CASRQQGNSYEQYF.

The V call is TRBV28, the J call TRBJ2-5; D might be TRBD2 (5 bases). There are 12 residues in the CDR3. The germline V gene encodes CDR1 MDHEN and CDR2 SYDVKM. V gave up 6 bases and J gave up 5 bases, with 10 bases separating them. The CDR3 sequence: CASSPSRETQYF. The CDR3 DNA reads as TGTGCCAGCAGCCCTAGCCGGGAGACCCAGTACTTC.

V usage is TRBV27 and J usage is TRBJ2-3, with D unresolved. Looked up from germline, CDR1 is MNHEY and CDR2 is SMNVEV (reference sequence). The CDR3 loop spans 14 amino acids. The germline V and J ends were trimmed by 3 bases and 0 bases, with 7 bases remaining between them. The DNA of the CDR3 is TGTGCCAGCAGTTTCTCTAGAAGCACAGATACGCAGTATTTT. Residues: CASSFSRSTDTQYF.

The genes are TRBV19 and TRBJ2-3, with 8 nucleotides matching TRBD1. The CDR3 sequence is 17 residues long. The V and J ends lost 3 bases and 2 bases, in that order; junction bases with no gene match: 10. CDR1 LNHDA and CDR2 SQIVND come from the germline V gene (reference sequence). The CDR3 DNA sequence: TGTGCCAGTAGTATCAACGGACAGGGAGGCCCCACAGATACGCAGTATTTT. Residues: CASSINGQGGPTDTQYF.

The CDR3 bases are TGTGCCAGCAGCGTACTGGGTCTGGGAGAGCAGTACTTC. Its translation is CASSVLGLGEQYF. The rearrangement uses TRBV9 and TRBJ2-7; D unclear. The CDR3 is made up of 13 amino acids. Germline assignment: CDR1 SGDLS and CDR2 YYNGEE. V shed 1 base and J shed 7 bases, with 12 bases lying between them.

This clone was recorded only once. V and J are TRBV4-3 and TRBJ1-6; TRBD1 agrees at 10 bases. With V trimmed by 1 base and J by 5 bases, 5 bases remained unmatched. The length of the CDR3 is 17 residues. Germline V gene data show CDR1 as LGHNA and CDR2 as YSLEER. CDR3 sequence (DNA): TGCGCCAGCAGCCAAGTATTCGGACAGGGGGATAATTCACCCCTCCACTTT. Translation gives CASSQVFGQGDNSPLHF.

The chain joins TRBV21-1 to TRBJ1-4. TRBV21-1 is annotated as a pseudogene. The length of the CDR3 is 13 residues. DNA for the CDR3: TGTGCCAGCAGCGGGACCGGTGGAGAAAAACTGTTTTTT. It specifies CASSGTGGEKLFF.

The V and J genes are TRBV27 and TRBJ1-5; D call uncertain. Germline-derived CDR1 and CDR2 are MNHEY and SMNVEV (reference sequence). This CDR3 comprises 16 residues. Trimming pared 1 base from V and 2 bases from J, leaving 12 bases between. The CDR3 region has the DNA TGTGCCAGCAGTTTATTCTCGCGAGGTGGCAATCAGCCCCAGCATTTT. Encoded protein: CASSLFSRGGNQPQHF.

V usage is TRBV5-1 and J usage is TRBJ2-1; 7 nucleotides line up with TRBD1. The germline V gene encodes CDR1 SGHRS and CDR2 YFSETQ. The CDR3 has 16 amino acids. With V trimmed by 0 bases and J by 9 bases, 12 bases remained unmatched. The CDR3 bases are TGCGCCAGCAGCTTGGGCAATACAGGGGTCGTAGCTGAGCAGTTCTTC. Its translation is CASSLGNTGVVAEQFF.

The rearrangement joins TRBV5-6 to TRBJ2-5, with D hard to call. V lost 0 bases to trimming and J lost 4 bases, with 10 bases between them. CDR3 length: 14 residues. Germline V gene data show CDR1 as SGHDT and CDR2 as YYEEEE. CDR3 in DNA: TGTGCCAGCAGCTTGGGGACCGGCCGAGAGACCCAGTACTTC. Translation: CASSLGTGRETQYF. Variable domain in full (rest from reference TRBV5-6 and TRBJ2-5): DAGVTQSPTHLIKTRGQQVTLRCSPKSGHDTVSWYQQALGQGPQFIFQYYEEEERQRGNFPDRFSGHQFPNYSSELNVNALLLGDSALYLCASSLGTGRETQYFGPGTRLLVL.